This T cell receptor (beta chain) originates from a study of shared clonotypes between healthy human individuals. About the research overall: Researchers drew samples from a couple of women and a few men aged 18 to 49. Whole-study results and caveats: Relative to clonotypes present in all four donors, those not shared had lower generation probabilities.

Genomic DNA of every subset was divided equally among multiple immunoSEQ plates. Method: immunoSEQ multiplex PCR; TCRdb's copy keeps in-frame clones and lacks some. The table shows 2 million to 2.5 million clones, with 90% to 95% occurring only once. The ends were cut back, 2 bases at V and 5 bases at J, with 16 bases in the middle. CDR1 is LNHDA, CDR2 SQIVND, per germline (reference sequence). The CDR3 consists of 16 residues. Turning to this clone: What it binds is unknown.

Source material: naive CD4+ T cells sorted from blood. The subset: CD45RA+ positively selected. The chain couples TRBV19 to TRBJ1-5, with D possibly being TRBD1 (6 bases). The sequence came from a man between 18 and 29 years old in good health. The CDR3 reads CASSIQHGGGYQPQHF. DNA for the CDR3: TGTGCCAGTAGTATACAGCACGGGGGCGGGTATCAGCCCCAGCATTTT.